The sequence of this T cell receptor beta chain was determined in a study of T cell responses to AZD1222 COVID-19 vaccine. As for the study in general: Some second doses came at about 4 weeks and others at about 12 weeks; these were pooled.

Sequencing used immunoSEQ multiplex PCR; TCRdb keeps in-frame clones, though not all of them. There are about 120,000 clones in the sample; roughly nine tenths occur only once, and roughly 1.4% lies in the top ten. Notes on this clone: Its target is unknown.

Study observations and caveats: Just six people given AZD1222 tested seropositive at baseline. Two doses of AZD1222 preceded a rise in Spike-specific TCR breadth and depth.

Germline loops: CDR1 MNHEY, CDR2 SVGAGI. Trimming shortened V by 8 bases and J by 6 bases, and 17 bases separated the two germline ends. The CDR3 loop spans 13 amino acids. The sequence came from an adult in good health. This rearrangement joins TRBV6-5 to TRBJ2-7; a weak D match, TRBD1 (6 bases). Sequencing used peripheral blood, obtained on day 0 of AZD1222 vaccination. CDR3 region: CASGIQGPSEQYF. The CDR3 nucleotides are TGTGCCAGCGGGATACAGGGCCCTTCCGAGCAGTACTTC.